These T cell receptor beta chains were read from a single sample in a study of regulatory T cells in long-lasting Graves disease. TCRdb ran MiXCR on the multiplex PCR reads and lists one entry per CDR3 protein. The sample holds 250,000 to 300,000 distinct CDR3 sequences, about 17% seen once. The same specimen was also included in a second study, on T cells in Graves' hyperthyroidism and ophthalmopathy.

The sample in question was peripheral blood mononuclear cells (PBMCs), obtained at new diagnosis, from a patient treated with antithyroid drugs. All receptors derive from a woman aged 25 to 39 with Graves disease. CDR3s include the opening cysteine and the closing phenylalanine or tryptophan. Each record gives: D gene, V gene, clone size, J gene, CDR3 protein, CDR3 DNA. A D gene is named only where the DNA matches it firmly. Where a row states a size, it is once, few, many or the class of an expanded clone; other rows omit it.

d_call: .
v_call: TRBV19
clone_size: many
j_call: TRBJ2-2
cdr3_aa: CASSIPSLAGQRPNTGELFF
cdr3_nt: TGTGCCAGTAGTATTCCATCTTTGGCAGGTCAACGACCGAACACCGGGGAGCTGTTTTTT

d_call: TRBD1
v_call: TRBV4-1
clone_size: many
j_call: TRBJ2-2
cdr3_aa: CASSQLTGGSGGELFF
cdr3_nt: TGCGCCAGCAGCCAACTCACAGGGGGCTCCGGCGGGGAGCTGTTTTTT

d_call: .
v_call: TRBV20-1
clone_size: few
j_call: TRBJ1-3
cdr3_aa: CSARDLGRVDSGNTIYF
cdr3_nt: TGCAGTGCTAGAGATCTCGGCAGGGTGGATTCTGGAAACACCATATATTTT

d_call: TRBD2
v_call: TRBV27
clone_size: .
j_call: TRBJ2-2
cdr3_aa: CASSLSALAGAGELFF
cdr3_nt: TGTGCCAGCAGTTTATCGGCTCTAGCGGGAGCTGGGGAGCTGTTTTTT

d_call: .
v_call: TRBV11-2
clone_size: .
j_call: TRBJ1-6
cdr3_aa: CASSPGRNSPLHF
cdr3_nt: TGTGCCAGCAGCCCGGGGCGGAATTCACCCCTCCACTTT

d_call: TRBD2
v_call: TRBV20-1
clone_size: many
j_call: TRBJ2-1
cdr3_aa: CSARGRGGSYNEQFF
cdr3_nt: TGCAGTGCTAGAGGGCGGGGGGGTTCCTACAATGAGCAGTTCTTC

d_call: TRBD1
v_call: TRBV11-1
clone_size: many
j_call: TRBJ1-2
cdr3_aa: CASSSRDRDYGYTF
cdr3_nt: TGTGCCAGCAGCTCCCGGGACAGGGACTATGGCTACACCTTC

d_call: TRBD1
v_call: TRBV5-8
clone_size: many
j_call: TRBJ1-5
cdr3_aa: CASSPGTGGLGQPQHF
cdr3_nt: TGTGCCAGCAGCCCTGGGACAGGGGGCCTGGGTCAGCCCCAGCATTTT

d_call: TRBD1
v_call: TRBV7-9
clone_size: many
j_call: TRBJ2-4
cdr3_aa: CASGGQGYIQYF
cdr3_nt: TGTGCCAGTGGGGGACAGGGCTACATTCAGTACTTC

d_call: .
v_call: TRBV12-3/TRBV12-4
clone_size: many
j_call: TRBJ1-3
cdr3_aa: CASSFPSGNTIYF
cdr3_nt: TGTGCCAGCAGTTTCCCCTCTGGAAACACCATATATTTT

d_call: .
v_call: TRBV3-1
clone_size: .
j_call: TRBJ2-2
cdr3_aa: CASSHWRTGELFF
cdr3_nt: TGTGCCAGCAGCCATTGGAGAACCGGGGAGCTGTTTTTT

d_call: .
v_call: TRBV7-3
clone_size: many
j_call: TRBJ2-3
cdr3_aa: CASSLYPAGAMPDTQYF
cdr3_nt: TGTGCCAGCAGCTTATATCCGGCGGGGGCGATGCCAGATACGCAGTATTTT

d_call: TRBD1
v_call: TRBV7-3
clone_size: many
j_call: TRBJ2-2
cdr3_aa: CASSTPGTGSTGELFF
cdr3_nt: TGTGCCAGCAGCACACCCGGGACAGGGTCCACCGGGGAGCTGTTTTTT

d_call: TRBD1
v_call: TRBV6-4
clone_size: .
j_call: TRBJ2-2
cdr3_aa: CASSDTAGGETGELFF
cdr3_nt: TGTGCCAGCAGTGACACAGCAGGGGGTGAGACCGGGGAGCTGTTTTTT

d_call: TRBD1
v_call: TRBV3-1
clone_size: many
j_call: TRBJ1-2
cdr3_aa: CASSQRTGGGDGYTF
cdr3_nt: TGTGCCAGCAGCCAAAGGACAGGGGGCGGGGATGGCTACACCTTC

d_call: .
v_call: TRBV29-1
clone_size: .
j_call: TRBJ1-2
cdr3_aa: CSVGQINYGYTF
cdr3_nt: TGCAGCGTTGGACAGATTAACTATGGCTACACCTTC

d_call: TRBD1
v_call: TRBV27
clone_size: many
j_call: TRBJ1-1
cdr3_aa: CASRTLQGRAFF
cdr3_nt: TGTGCCAGCAGGACCCTACAGGGGCGAGCTTTCTTT

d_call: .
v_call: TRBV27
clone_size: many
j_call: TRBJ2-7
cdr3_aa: CASRPSPETDYEQYF
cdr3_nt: TGTGCCAGCAGACCCTCCCCGGAGACAGACTACGAGCAGTACTTC

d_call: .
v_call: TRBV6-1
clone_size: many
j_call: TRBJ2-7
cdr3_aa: CASSEVAYEQYF
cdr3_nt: TGTGCCAGCAGTGAGGTAGCTTACGAGCAGTACTTC

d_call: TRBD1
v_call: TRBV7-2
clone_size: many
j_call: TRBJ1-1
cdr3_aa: CASSNNHPGGTEAFF
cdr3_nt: TGTGCCAGCAGCAATAACCATCCAGGGGGCACTGAAGCTTTCTTT

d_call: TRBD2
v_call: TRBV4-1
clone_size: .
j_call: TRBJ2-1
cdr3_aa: CASSQANPTSGGFNEQFF
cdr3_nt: TGCGCCAGCAGCCAAGCGAACCCCACTAGCGGGGGATTCAATGAGCAGTTCTTC

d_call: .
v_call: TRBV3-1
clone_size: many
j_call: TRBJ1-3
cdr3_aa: CASSQVAGNTIYF
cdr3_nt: TGTGCCAGCAGCCAAGTAGCCGGAAACACCATATATTTT

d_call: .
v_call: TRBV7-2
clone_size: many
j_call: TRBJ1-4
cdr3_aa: CASSLAVTGKLFF
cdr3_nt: TGTGCCAGCAGCTTAGCGGTGACAGGCAAACTGTTTTTT

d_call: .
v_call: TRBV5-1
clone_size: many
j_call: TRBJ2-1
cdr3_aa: CASSPGLVNEQFF
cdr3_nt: TGCGCCAGCAGCCCTGGGTTGGTGAATGAGCAGTTCTTC

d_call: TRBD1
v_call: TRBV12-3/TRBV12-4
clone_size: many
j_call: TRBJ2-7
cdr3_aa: CASSKQGRGSYEQYF
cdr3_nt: TGTGCCAGCAGTAAACAGGGGAGAGGCTCCTACGAGCAGTACTTC

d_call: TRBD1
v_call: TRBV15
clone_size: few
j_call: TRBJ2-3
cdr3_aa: CATSRGGDRGTDTQYF
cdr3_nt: TGTGCCACCAGCAGGGGGGGGGACAGGGGCACAGATACGCAGTATTTT

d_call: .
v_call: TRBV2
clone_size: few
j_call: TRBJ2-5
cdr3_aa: CASKTAKSQETQYF
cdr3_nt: TGTGCCAGCAAGACAGCGAAATCCCAAGAGACCCAGTACTTC